This note documents a single T cell receptor beta chain sequence. The table lists this clone with a count of one. Its antigen remains undetermined. No base quality information exists; no much larger clone differs at one position. CDR1 and CDR2 (SGHVS, FNYEAQ) derive from the germline V gene. Trimming removed 5 bases from V and 2 bases from J, leaving 19 bases between the germline ends. The CDR3 goes from the cysteine to the phenylalanine over 16 residues. The kept DNA is CDR3 alone, 48 bases in frame from the first base. The data are from a study of siplizumab effects on memory and regulatory T cells (dated by TCRdb to between 2018 and 2020). About the full investigation: The study looked at the effect of siplizumab, an anti-CD2 antibody, on alloreactive T-cell subsets in allogeneic mixed lymphocyte reactions made from human PBMCs.

Library construction relied on the immunoSEQ multiplex PCR assay. Roughly 10^5 TCR templates per sample were assayed on the deep sequencing platform. Genomic DNA extracted from sorted T cells was used for TCRbeta CDR3 sequencing. Per the original workflow: The R programming language was used for clonal analysis of the TCRbeta CDR3 data. Comparing unstimulated samples against CFSE-low samples taken after the reaction was how alloreactive CD4+ and CD8+ clones were defined. Regulatory or non-regulatory origin was assigned to alloreactive CD4+ clones by matching of sequences to sorted unstimulated Treg and non-Treg repertoires. Not all clones reach the TCRdb copy of this immuneACCESS table, which keeps in-frame sequences only. Checked studies attribute under half of the gap to unresolved V genes and leave the rest unexplained. The V and J calls and the clone size are those of that table, but D and trimming were determined from the DNA. Counted in this sample were 85,000 or so clones; approximately 95% of them appeared once. The ten most abundant clones make up around 18% of the sample.

Study-level results and caveats: About 80-97% of proliferating CD4+ or CD8+ clones could not be given a naive or memory phenotype. Because sequences below about 10^-5 frequency were poorly captured, only a minor fraction of alloreactive clones could be mapped to unstimulated subsets. Unstimulated naive T cells appeared more diverse than memory T cells, and naive cells seemed to contribute substantially to the alloresponse. The cumulative frequency of alloreactive sequences that could be traced back to unstimulated CD4+ memory T cells was significantly reduced by siplizumab. Among mappable alloreactive CD4+ clones, an average Treg-derived fraction of over 60% was observed with siplizumab, compared with roughly 28% in control reactions. No functional confirmation was obtained for the suppressive function of proliferating Tregs from siplizumab cultures.

Sorted unstimulated T cells, along with proliferating T cells recovered from mixed lymphocyte reactions, underwent TCRbeta CDR3 sequencing. Fresh whole blood from about ten HLA-typed healthy donors served as the source for isolating PBMCs. In this chain, TRBV7-6 is recombined with TRBJ2-7; D gene: possibly TRBD1, on 6 matching bases. The sample comprised CD8+ T cells sorted from blood. This clonotype originated in a human donor in good health. The CDR3: CASSRREGVLPYEQYF. The DNA sequence is TGTGCCAGCAGCCGCCGCGAGGGGGTCTTGCCCTACGAGCAGTACTTC.